These 7 T cell receptor beta chains originate from one sample sequenced in a study of T cell repertoires in ileal Crohn's disease (dated by TCRdb to the late 2010s). The library relied on the immunoSEQ multiplex PCR assay. Sourced from immuneACCESS, this table was stored by TCRdb with only in-frame sequences that have V and J called. A share of the clones is absent; for the studies checked, an unresolved V gene accounts for under half, and the remainder has no known explanation. This sample holds approximately 3,500 clones; approximately 80% were observed only once. The ten most abundant clones make up around 7.6% of the sample. Sequencing was carried out using ileal tissue. The receptors were gathered from an adult with Crohn's disease.

The rearrangement links TRBV11-3 to TRBJ2-1; 10 bases map to TRBD2. Germline V lookup: CDR1 SGHNT, CDR2 YENEEA. This CDR3 contains 15 residues. J gave up 7 bases and V 5 bases, and 8 bases lay outside the gene matches. CDR3 residues: CASSLASGSVNEQFF. Here the CDR3 DNA reads TGTGCCAGCAGCCTAGCTAGCGGGAGTGTAAATGAGCAGTTCTTC.

J is TRBJ1-4 and V is TRBV2, with 7 bases that match TRBD1. Germline loops: CDR1 SNHLY, CDR2 FYNNEI. The CDR3 contains 15 residues. With V trimmed by 2 bases and J by 4 bases, 4 bases remained unmatched. The CDR3 nucleotides read TGTGCCAGCAGTGAATCGGCAGGGGGTAATGAAAAACTGTTTTTT. It is translated as CASSESAGGNEKLFF.

V and J are TRBV9 and TRBJ2-1, with 11 nucleotides matching TRBD2. After removal of 0 bases from V and 8 bases from J, the junction contained 4 bases not matched to a gene. The CDR3 extends over 15 amino acids. The germline V gene encodes CDR1 SGDLS and CDR2 YYNGEE. CDR3 region: CASSVGSGGAHEQFF. The CDR3 nucleotides are TGTGCCAGCAGCGTAGGTAGCGGGGGGGCTCATGAGCAGTTCTTC.

The chain carries TRBV2 and TRBJ1-3; weak D call: TRBD1 (5 bases). The V and J ends lost 4 bases and 4 bases respectively, with 14 bases between them. The CDR3 spans 15 residues. The germline V gene encodes CDR1 SNHLY and CDR2 FYNNEI. CDR3 nucleotide sequence: TGTGCCAGCAGTGGACAGACCCTCCCCGGAAACACCATATATTTT. It yields the protein CASSGQTLPGNTIYF.

This clone was observed once. The rearrangement links TRBV30 to TRBJ1-5; the D is unclear. CDR1 and CDR2 from the germline V gene are GTSNPN and SVGIG (reference sequence). V lost 3 bases and J 1 base, leaving 10 bases between the germline ends. The CDR3 totals 14 residues. DNA of the CDR3: TGTGCCTGGAGGGGAGACGGGAGCAATCAGCCCCAGCATTTT. It is translated as CAWRGDGSNQPQHF.

The chain uses TRBV19 and TRBJ1-1, with D possibly being TRBD1 (6 bases). In germline, CDR1 is LNHDA, CDR2 SQIVND (reference sequence). Trimming left V 5 bases short and J 1 base short, with 11 bases between. The CDR3 has 14 amino acids. CDR3 loop: CASSGDIGNTEAFF. CDR3 DNA: TGTGCCAGTAGTGGGGACATTGGGAACACTGAAGCTTTCTTT.

This clone is a singleton in its sample. The chain has TRBV9 and TRBJ2-3; a weak D match, TRBD2 (6 bases). This CDR3 has 13 residues. V was shortened by 3 bases and J by 10 bases, with 15 bases between the two germline ends. The germline CDR1 and CDR2 sequences are SGDLS and YYNGEE. CDR3 in amino acids: CASSASTSRAQYF. DNA of the CDR3: TGTGCCAGCAGCGCTTCGACTAGTCGTGCGCAGTATTTT.